This T cell receptor (beta chain) was identified during a study of blood T cells in healthy people across ages. Study results and caveats: With unsorted PBMCs, a conclusive comparison of naive versus antigen-experienced cells was not possible. Per million T cells, TCR beta diversity dropped about linearly as age rose.

Combining a sample-barcoded 5' primer with a J-beta primer mix, a second PCR ran for about 7 to 11 cycles. TCRdb re-called the 5' RACE reads with MiXCR, one entry per CDR3 protein. In the table there are around 820,000 distinct CDR3 sequences, around 25% of which are singletons. With regard to this clonotype: No antigen is known for it.

The sample also formed part of further work on T cells of mothers and their children. This second study says: A primer called M1S, used in the second PCR, added sample barcodes and 2-4 random nucleotides. T cell clones that were persistent and microchimeric went undetected.

This receptor was taken from a boy between 10 and 17 years old in good health. Input material: blood.

The CDR3 loop is CASSIYAGGNNEQFF. CDR3 nucleotide sequence: TGTGCCAGCAGTATCTACGCGGGAGGGAACAATGAGCAGTTCTTC. V usage is TRBV6-2 or TRBV6-3 and J usage is TRBJ2-1; 9 bases match TRBD2. Unmatched junction bases numbered 7, after V lost 5 bases and J lost 5 bases. This CDR3 is 15 amino acids long. The V gene's germline CDR1 is MNHEY and CDR2 SVGEGT.